Shown below are 7 T cell receptor beta chains from a single sample sequenced in a study of type 1 regulatory T cells. MiXCR, applied by TCRdb to the reads, yields one record per CDR3 protein. The sample has 60,000 to 80,000 distinct CDR3 sequences, about 60% seen once; the top ten hold about 8%. Their target antigens are unknown. Sequencing was performed on cultured T cells, either the whole culture or a sorted T cell fraction (not recorded which). Specified subset: Tr1-enriched cell product generated in vitro against host alloantigens. These receptors originate from a human donor in good health.

This clonotype was observed a handful of times. The CDR3 DNA reads as TGTGCCAGTGACAGGGGACCAAACACTGAAGCTTTCTTT. Protein: CASDRGPNTEAFF. The V gene is TRBV19, the J gene TRBJ1-1; 8 nucleotides match TRBD1. Germline CDR1 LNHDA, CDR2 SQIVND (reference sequence). The CDR3 spans 13 residues. Trimming removed 8 bases from V and 2 bases from J; junction bases left unmatched: 4.

The chain links TRBV7-9 to TRBJ1-1, with a weak D call TRBD1 (6 bases). The CDR3 contains 14 residues. Germline CDR1 SEHNR, CDR2 FQNEAQ (reference sequence). V was cut by 5 bases and J by 3 bases, with 13 bases left in between. The CDR3 DNA reads as TGTGCCAGCAGCCGGGACACCGCCTACACTGAAGCTTTCTTT. Translation gives CASSRDTAYTEAFF.

This chain joins TRBV7-9 and TRBJ2-5; a weak D match, TRBD1 (5 bases). CDR1 and CDR2 (germline): SEHNR, FQNEAQ (reference sequence). Trimming left V 8 bases short and J 2 bases short, with 33 bases between. The CDR3 is made up of 20 amino acids. CDR3: CASGAFQGHPQTRLQETQYF. CDR3 coding DNA: TGTGCCAGCGGTGCCTTCCAGGGCCACCCTCAAACCCGTTTACAAGAGACCCAGTACTTC.

The gene calls are TRBV20-1 and TRBJ2-3, with unresolved D. The CDR3 covers 15 residues. The germline gives CDR1 DFQATT, CDR2 SNEGSKA (reference sequence). V shed 5 bases and J shed 2 bases, with 17 bases lying between them. CDR3 protein: CSALPSNRFTDTQYF. For the CDR3, the DNA is TGCAGTGCTTTACCTTCCAATAGGTTCACAGATACGCAGTATTTT.

This chain links TRBV7-2 with TRBJ1-5, with 7 bases fitting TRBD1. J lost 0 bases, V lost 5 bases, and 4 bases had no gene match. The length of the CDR3 is 15 residues. From germline, CDR1 is SGHTA and CDR2 FQGNSA. CDR3 region: CASSGTGASNQPQHF. In nucleotides, the CDR3 is TGTGCCAGCAGCGGTACAGGGGCTAGCAATCAGCCCCAGCATTTT.

This chain links TRBV11-3 with TRBJ2-1, with 12 bases aligning to TRBD2. This CDR3 has 16 amino acids. Trimming at V came to 4 bases and at J to 0 bases, leaving 1 base not matched to a gene. CDR1 and CDR2 from the germline V gene are SGHNT and YENEEA. CDR3 in DNA: TGTGCCAGCAGCTCGGGACTAGCGGGCTCCTACAATGAGCAGTTCTTC. Its protein is CASSSGLAGSYNEQFF.

The V call is TRBV4-1, the J call TRBJ2-2, with 7 bases matching TRBD2. Trimming took 0 bases from V and 1 from J; bases not matched to a gene: 2. This CDR3 comprises 16 residues. The V gene's germline CDR1 is MGHRA and CDR2 YSYEKL. The DNA for the CDR3 is TGCGCCAGCAGCCAAGAGCCGGGAGGGAACACCGGGGAGCTGTTTTTT. Its translation: CASSQEPGGNTGELFF.